A selection of T cell receptor beta chains follows, all from one sample in a study of blood T cell repertoires in COVID-19. Measured with immunoSEQ multiplex PCR; TCRdb has only the in-frame clones, and not every one. The data contain about 80,000 clones, roughly 85% of them singletons. Sequencing input: peripheral blood. The receptors were sampled from a woman in her 70s with acute or convalescent COVID-19. The CDR3 runs from the conserved cysteine through the conserved F or W. Each record gives: V gene, CDR3 protein.

TRBV18	CASSPPLPGVPQYTSSNQPQHF
TRBV10-2	CASTSDSYNEQFF
TRBV9	CASSVGGGEFGNEQFF
TRBV27	CASSWGQVLNEQFF
TRBV19	CASSVGQGSYSNQPQHF
TRBV19	CASSTQGISNQPQHF
TRBV18	CASSLLTGQNTGELFF
TRBV19	CASSLNPGQVLWGEQYF
TRBV20-1	CSASMQTYNEQFF
TRBV7-7	CASSFGPGNTIYF
TRBV19	CASSTGDGGLGTF
TRBV19	CATQTGGSNQPQHF
TRBV10-2	CASSEGGQHSPLHF
TRBV27	CASSGARQGLETQYF
TRBV5-4	CASSLNRGWETQYF
TRBV19	CATAANVKETQYF
TRBV20-1	CSADLAAEQYF
TRBV29-1	CSVERGLAGSNGETQYF